Below, 17 T cell receptor beta chains from the same sample are listed, as sequenced in a study of blood T cell repertoires in COVID-19. Sequencing used immunoSEQ multiplex PCR; TCRdb keeps in-frame clones, though not all of them. The sample carries about 87,000 clones, 75% to 90% recorded once. Material: peripheral blood. These receptors were obtained from a woman aged 80 or older with active COVID-19.

CDR3 sequence reads: CASSANGNEQFF. CDR3 nucleotide sequence: TGTGCCAGCAGTGCTAACGGCAATGAGCAGTTCTTC. The rearrangement joins TRBV2 to TRBJ2-1; D not certain. The CDR3 consists of 12 residues. Per the germline V gene, CDR1 is SNHLY and CDR2 is FYNNEI. The V end was cut by 4 bases, the J end by 6 bases, with 7 bases between.

The chain combines TRBV7-2 with TRBJ2-2; 9 bases agree with TRBD2. The CDR3 contains 17 residues. The germline gives CDR1 SGHTA, CDR2 FQGNSA. V shed 4 bases, J shed 5 bases, and the junction held 11 bases outside the gene matches. The CDR3 loop reads CASSSPLAGVWTGELFF. The DNA for the CDR3 is TGTGCCAGCAGCTCCCCATTAGCGGGAGTTTGGACCGGGGAGCTGTTTTTT.

This clone has only one observation. V and J are TRBV4-3 and TRBJ2-2; D gene unclear. Germline assignment: CDR1 LGHNA and CDR2 YSLEER. The V end lost 0 bases, the J end lost 7 bases, and 21 bases lay between the germline ends. The CDR3 is made up of 18 amino acids. The CDR3 loop reads CASSQEGGARFSGGELFF. The CDR3 DNA reads as TGCGCCAGCAGCCAAGAAGGCGGAGCTAGGTTTTCCGGCGGGGAGCTGTTTTTT.

The chain recombines TRBV7-9 with TRBJ2-2; 7 nucleotides line up with TRBD1. Per the germline V gene, CDR1 is SEHNR and CDR2 is FQNEAQ (reference sequence). The CDR3 has 15 residues. V lost 7 bases and J lost 0; bases outside the gene matches: 5. Here the CDR3 reads CASTLGTANTGELFF. The CDR3 DNA reads TGTGCCAGCACCCTCGGGACAGCGAACACCGGGGAGCTGTTTTTT.

The rearrangement uses TRBV5-4 and TRBJ2-3; 10 nucleotides match TRBD2. Germline CDR1 SGHNT, CDR2 YYREEE (reference sequence). The CDR3 totals 16 residues. J lost 3 bases, V lost 4 bases, and 8 bases had no gene match. CDR3 loop: CASSTQSGRGTDTQYF. The CDR3 DNA sequence: TGTGCCAGCAGCACGCAAAGCGGGAGGGGAACAGATACGCAGTATTTT.

This rearrangement joins TRBV7-2 to TRBJ2-3, with unresolved D. There are 15 residues in the CDR3. CDR1 is SGHTA and CDR2 is FQGNSA in the germline V gene. The germline V and J ends were trimmed by 0 bases and 0 bases, with 7 bases remaining between them. The CDR3 sequence is CASSLASYSTDTQYF. CDR3 in DNA: TGTGCCAGCAGCTTAGCTTCCTATAGCACAGATACGCAGTATTTT.

This chain links TRBV27 with TRBJ2-7; 8 bases map to TRBD1. V gave up 3 bases and J gave up 7 bases; unmatched junction bases: 14. This CDR3 is built from 16 residues. Looked up from germline, CDR1 is MNHEY and CDR2 is SMNVEV (reference sequence). CDR3 sequence: CASSFGWGQAEEEQYF. CDR3 DNA sequence: TGTGCCAGCAGTTTCGGCTGGGGACAGGCCGAGGAGGAGCAGTACTTC.

The CDR3 coding sequence is TGTGCCACCGGGCAGGGAAACACCGGGGAGCTGTTTTTT. Amino acid sequence: CATGQGNTGELFF. This chain connects TRBV15 to TRBJ2-2; TRBD1 is a possible D gene (5 bases). The CDR3 sequence is 13 residues long. Trimming pared 8 bases from V and 2 bases from J, leaving 9 bases between. Germline V lookup: CDR1 LNHNV, CDR2 YYDKDF (reference sequence). Looking up the rest from reference TRBV15 and TRBJ2-2 gives the full variable domain: DAMVIQNPRYQVTQFGKPVTLSCSQTLNHNVMYWYQQKSSQAPKLLFHYYDKDFNNEADTPDNFQSRRPNTSFCFLDIRSPGLGDTAMYLCATGQGNTGELFFGEGSRLTVL.

The chain recombines TRBV4-2 with TRBJ2-7, with 10 nucleotides matching TRBD2. Trimming cost V 0 bases and J 2 bases; bases outside gene matches: 1. The CDR3 spans 15 residues. Germline CDR1 LGHNA, CDR2 YNFKEQ. The CDR3: CASSQELAGPYEQYF. CDR3 coding DNA: TGTGCCAGCAGCCAAGAACTAGCGGGACCCTACGAGCAGTACTTC.

This chain connects TRBV28 to TRBJ2-5; D is uncertain. V shed 1 base and J shed 6 bases, with 6 bases lying between them. The CDR3 is 12 amino acids. CDR1 MDHEN and CDR2 SYDVKM come from the germline V gene. CDR3 DNA sequence: TGTGCCAGCAGTTTATCCCATCAGACCCAGTACTTC. It specifies CASSLSHQTQYF.

V usage is TRBV5-1 and J usage is TRBJ2-1, with D unclear. The CDR3 totals 12 residues. V lost 3 bases and J lost 9, with 10 bases in between. Germline V gene data show CDR1 as SGHRS and CDR2 as YFSETQ. CDR3 region: CASSSQAGEQFF. The CDR3 nucleotides read TGCGCCAGCAGCTCTCAGGCCGGTGAGCAGTTCTTC.

The rearrangement links TRBV6-4 to TRBJ2-7; perhaps TRBD1 as D (6 bases). Germline assignment: CDR1 MRHNA and CDR2 SNTAGT. There are 14 residues in the CDR3. V lost 7 bases, J lost 0 bases, and 13 bases lay in between. The CDR3 region has the DNA TGTGCCAGCACCATCTGGACAGCCTCCTACGAGCAGTACTTC. Translating it yields CASTIWTASYEQYF.

The chain carries TRBV28 and TRBJ1-4; maybe TRBD1 (6 bases). With 6 bases removed from V and 3 bases from J, the gap between germline ends came to 14 bases. The CDR3 is 15 residues long. The germline CDR1 and CDR2 sequences are MDHEN and SYDVKM. The CDR3 reads CASRGYRVPNEKLFF. The CDR3 bases are TGTGCCAGCAGGGGGTACAGGGTACCTAATGAAAAACTGTTTTTT.

The chain carries TRBV27 and TRBJ2-7, with D perhaps TRBD1 (6 bases). V lost 5 bases and J lost 5, with 16 bases in between. Germline V gene data show CDR1 as MNHEY and CDR2 as SMNVEV (reference sequence). CDR3 length equals 14 residues. The CDR3 DNA sequence: TGTGCCAGCAGTCACAGGGCCGCCGCAGACGAGCAGTACTTC. It yields the protein CASSHRAAADEQYF.

V and J are TRBV18 and TRBJ2-7; TRBD1 agrees at 7 bases. J gave up 6 bases and V 2 bases, and 4 bases lay outside the gene matches. Germline loops: CDR1 KGHSH, CDR2 LQKENI. CDR3 length: 13 amino acids. The CDR3 nucleotides read TGTGCCAGCTCACCATCGAGGGGGCCCGAGCAGTACTTC. It codes for CASSPSRGPEQYF.

This chain uses TRBV28 with TRBJ2-6; D gene uncertain. This CDR3 has 16 residues. The V end lost 4 bases, the J end lost 0 bases, and 10 bases lay between the germline ends. The germline gives CDR1 MDHEN, CDR2 SYDVKM. CDR3 DNA sequence: TGTGCCAGCAGTTGGTTGGCTCTCTCTGGGGCCAACGTCCTGACTTTC. Amino acid sequence: CASSWLALSGANVLTF.

The CDR3 DNA reads TGTGCCAGCAGCACCGGGACAGGATATGGCTACACCTTC. This sequence encodes CASSTGTGYGYTF. This chain uses TRBV6-4 with TRBJ1-2, with 8 bases identical to TRBD1. V shed 6 bases, J shed 5 bases, and the junction held 5 bases outside the gene matches. Germline values: CDR1 MRHNA, CDR2 SNTAGT. The CDR3 totals 13 residues.